This T cell receptor beta chain was recovered during a study of brain T cells in children with intractable seizures. General study points: Only CDR3 sequence similarity suggested viral specificity, without known HCMV serostatus. Pre-surgery blood may have been undersampled, hiding some clones.

Profiling relied on immunoSEQ multiplex PCR, and the TCRdb table lists in-frame clones only, not all of them. The table shows some 76,000 clones, with 85% to 95% occurring only once. On this clone itself: Antigen unknown.

Surgery cases with the highest brain T cell transcript signatures were chosen for sequencing. Before surgery, patients took at least one anti-epileptic drug. Sequenced here: peripheral blood, sampled at surgery. The TCR sequence derives from a boy younger than two with tuberous sclerosis and intractable seizures.

DNA of the CDR3: TGTGCCAGCAGCTTATTTGGGACAGGGAAAAAAAATACGCAGTATTTT. Its translation is CASSLFGTGKKNTQYF. The V gene is TRBV13, the J gene TRBJ2-3, with 9 nucleotides matching TRBD1. V lost 2 bases to trimming and J lost 7 bases; unmatched junction nucleotides: 10. This CDR3 has 16 amino acids. The V gene's germline CDR1 is PRHDT and CDR2 FYEKMQ (reference sequence). The full variable domain, completed using reference TRBV13 and TRBJ2-3, is AAGVIQSPRHLIKEKRETATLKCYPIPRHDTVYWYQQGPGQDPQFLISFYEKMQSDKGSIPDRFSAQQFSDYHSELNMSSLELGDSALYFCASSLFGTGKKNTQYFGPGTRLTVL.